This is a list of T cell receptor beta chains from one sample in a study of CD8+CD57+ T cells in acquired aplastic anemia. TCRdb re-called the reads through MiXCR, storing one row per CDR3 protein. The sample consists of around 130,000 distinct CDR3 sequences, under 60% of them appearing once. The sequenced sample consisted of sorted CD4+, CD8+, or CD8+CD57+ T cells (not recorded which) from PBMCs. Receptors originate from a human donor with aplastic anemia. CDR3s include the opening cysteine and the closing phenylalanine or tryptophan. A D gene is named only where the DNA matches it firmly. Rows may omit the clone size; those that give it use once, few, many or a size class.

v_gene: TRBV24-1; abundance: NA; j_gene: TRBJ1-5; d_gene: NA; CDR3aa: CATSLAGNQPQHF; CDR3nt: TGTGCCACCAGTCTAGCGGGGAATCAGCCCCAGCATTTT
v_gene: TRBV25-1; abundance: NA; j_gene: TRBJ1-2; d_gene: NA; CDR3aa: CASSEAVLNYGYTF; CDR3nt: TGTGCCAGCAGTGAGGCAGTCCTTAACTATGGCTACACCTTC
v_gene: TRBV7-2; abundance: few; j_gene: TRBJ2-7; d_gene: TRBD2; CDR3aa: CASSFSGLYPSYEQYF; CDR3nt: TGTGCCAGCAGCTTTAGCGGGCTTTACCCTTCCTACGAGCAGTACTTC
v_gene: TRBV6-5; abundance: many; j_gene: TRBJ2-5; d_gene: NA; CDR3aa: CASSSANQETQYF; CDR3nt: TGTGCCAGCAGTTCGGCCAACCAAGAGACCCAGTACTTC
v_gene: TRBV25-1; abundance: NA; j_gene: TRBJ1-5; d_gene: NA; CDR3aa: CASSDPGQPNQPQHF; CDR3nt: TGTGCCAGCAGTGACCCGGGGCAGCCCAATCAGCCCCAGCATTTT
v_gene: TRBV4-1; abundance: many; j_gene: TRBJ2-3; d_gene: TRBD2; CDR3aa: CASSPRSRLAGVQYF; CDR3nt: TGCGCCAGCAGCCCCCGCTCGAGACTGGCGGGAGTCCAGTATTTT
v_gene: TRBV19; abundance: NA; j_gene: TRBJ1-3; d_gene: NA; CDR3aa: CASSRTAINSGNTMYF; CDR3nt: TGTGCCAGTAGCCGGACAGCTATCAACTCTGGAAACACCATGTATTTT
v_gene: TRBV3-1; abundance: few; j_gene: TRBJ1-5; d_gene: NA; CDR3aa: CASSQERGWPQHF; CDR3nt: TGTGCCAGCAGCCAAGAAAGGGGGTGGCCCCAGCATTTT
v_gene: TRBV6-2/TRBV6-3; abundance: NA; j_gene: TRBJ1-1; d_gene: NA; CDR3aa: CASSYRAAFEAFF; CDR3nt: TGTGCCAGCAGTTACCGAGCGGCATTTGAAGCTTTCTTT
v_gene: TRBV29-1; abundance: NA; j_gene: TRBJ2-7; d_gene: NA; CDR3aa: CSAAKSLPSYEQYF; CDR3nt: TGCAGCGCGGCGAAGAGTCTCCCCTCCTACGAGCAGTACTTC
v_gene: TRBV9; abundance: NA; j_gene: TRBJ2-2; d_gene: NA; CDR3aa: CASSVGWINTGELFF; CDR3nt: TGTGCCAGCAGCGTAGGGTGGATTAACACCGGGGAGCTGTTTTTT
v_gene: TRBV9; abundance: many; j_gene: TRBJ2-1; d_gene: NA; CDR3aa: CASSGNEQFF; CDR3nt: TGTGCCAGCAGCGGGAATGAGCAGTTCTTC
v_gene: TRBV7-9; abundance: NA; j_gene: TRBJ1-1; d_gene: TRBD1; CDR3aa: CASSTGERKAFF; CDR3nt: TGTGCCAGCAGTACAGGGGAGAGAAAAGCTTTCTTT
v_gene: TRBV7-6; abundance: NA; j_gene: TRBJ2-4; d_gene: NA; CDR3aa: CASSLGVRGMWNIQYF; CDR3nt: TGTGCCAGCAGCTTAGGGGTACGTGGGATGTGGAACATTCAGTACTTC
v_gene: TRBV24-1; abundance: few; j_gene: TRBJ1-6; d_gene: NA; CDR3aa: CATSGGASNSPLHF; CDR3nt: TGTGCCACCAGTGGAGGGGCTTCTAATTCACCCCTCCACTTT
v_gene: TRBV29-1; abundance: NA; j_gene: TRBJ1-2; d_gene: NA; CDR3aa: CSVNGRDGYTF; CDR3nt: TGCAGCGTGAACGGGAGGGATGGCTACACCTTC
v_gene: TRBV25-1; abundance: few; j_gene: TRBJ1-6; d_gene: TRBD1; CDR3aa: CASSGDRGTGSPLHF; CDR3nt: TGTGCCAGCAGTGGGGACAGGGGGACGGGGTCACCCCTCCACTTT
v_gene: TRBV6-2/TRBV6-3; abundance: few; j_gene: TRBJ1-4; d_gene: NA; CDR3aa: CASSAKDRGATNEKLFF; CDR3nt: TGTGCCAGCAGCGCAAAGGACCGAGGGGCGACTAATGAAAAACTGTTTTTT
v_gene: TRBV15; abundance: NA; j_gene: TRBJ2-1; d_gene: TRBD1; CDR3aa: CATSSDRVGEQFF; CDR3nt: TGTGCCACCAGCAGTGACAGGGTCGGTGAGCAGTTCTTC
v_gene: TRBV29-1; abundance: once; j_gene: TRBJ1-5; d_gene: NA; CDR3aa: CSVEYGGRGQPQHF; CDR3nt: TGCAGCGTTGAATATGGGGGGAGAGGGCAGCCCCAGCATTTT
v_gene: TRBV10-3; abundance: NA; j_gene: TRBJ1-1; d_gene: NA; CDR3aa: CAIRAGHLNTEAFF; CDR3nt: TGTGCCATCAGGGCGGGACACCTGAACACTGAAGCTTTCTTT
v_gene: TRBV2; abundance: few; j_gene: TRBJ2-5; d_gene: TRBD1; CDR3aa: CASSGGQGVGETQYF; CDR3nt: TGTGCCAGCAGCGGAGGACAGGGAGTTGGCGAGACCCAGTACTTC
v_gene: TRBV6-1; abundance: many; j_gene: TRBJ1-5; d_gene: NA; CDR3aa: CASSEAGGGGYQPQHF; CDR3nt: TGTGCCAGCAGTGAAGCGGGGGGAGGGGGATATCAGCCCCAGCATTTT
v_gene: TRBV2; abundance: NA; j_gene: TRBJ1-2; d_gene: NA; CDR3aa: CASSDYPYGYTF; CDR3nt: TGTGCCAGCAGTGACTACCCCTATGGCTACACCTTC
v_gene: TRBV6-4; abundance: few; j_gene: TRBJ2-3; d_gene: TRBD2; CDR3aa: CASSGGGATDTQYF; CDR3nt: TGTGCCAGCAGTGGCGGGGGGGCCACAGATACGCAGTATTTT
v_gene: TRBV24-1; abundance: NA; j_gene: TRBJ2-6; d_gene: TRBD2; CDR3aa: CATSGGGLSGANVLTF; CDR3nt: TGTGCCACCAGTGGGGGGGGACTATCTGGGGCCAACGTCCTGACTTTC
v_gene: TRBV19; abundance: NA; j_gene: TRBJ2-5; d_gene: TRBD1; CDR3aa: CASSNLRQGEETQYF; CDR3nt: TGTGCCAGTAGCAACTTAAGACAGGGAGAAGAGACCCAGTACTTC
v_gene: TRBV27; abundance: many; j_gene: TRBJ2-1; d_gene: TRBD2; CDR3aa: CASSLGGGNEQFF; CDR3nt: TGTGCCAGCAGTTTAGGGGGAGGGAATGAGCAGTTCTTC
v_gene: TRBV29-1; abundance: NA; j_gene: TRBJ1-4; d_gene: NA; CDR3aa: CSLPGTKDEKLFF; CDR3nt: TGCAGCCTTCCGGGGACGAAGGATGAAAAACTGTTTTTT
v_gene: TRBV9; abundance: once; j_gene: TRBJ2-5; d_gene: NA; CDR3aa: CASGGGAETQYF; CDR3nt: TGTGCCAGCGGCGGTGGGGCAGAGACCCAGTACTTC
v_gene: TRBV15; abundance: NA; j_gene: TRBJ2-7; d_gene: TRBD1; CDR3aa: CATGSTRTGGYGQYF; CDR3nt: TGTGCCACCGGATCCACGCGGACAGGGGGCTACGGGCAGTACTTC
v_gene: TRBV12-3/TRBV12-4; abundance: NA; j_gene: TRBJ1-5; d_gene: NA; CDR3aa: CASSSNLGNQPQHF; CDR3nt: TGTGCCAGCAGTTCAAACTTGGGCAATCAGCCCCAGCATTTT
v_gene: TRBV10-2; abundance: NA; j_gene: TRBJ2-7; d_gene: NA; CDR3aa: CASSEGVRDEQYF; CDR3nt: TGCGCCAGCAGTGAGGGGGTGAGGGACGAGCAGTACTTC
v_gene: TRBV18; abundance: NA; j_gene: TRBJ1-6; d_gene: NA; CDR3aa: CASSPMARDSPLHF; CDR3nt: TGTGCCAGCTCACCAATGGCAAGGGATTCACCCCTCCACTTT
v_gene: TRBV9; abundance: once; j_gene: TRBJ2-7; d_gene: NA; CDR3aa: CASSVATGTAYEQYF; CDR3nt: TGTGCCAGCAGCGTAGCTACAGGGACGGCCTACGAGCAGTACTTC
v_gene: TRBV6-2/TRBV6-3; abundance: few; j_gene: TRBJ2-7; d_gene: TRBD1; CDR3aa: CASNFLDRGRVEQYF; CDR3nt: TGTGCCAGCAATTTCTTGGACAGGGGACGAGTCGAGCAGTACTTC
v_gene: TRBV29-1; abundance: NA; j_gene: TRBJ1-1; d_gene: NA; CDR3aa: CSGLYTEAFF; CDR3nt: TGCAGCGGGTTATACACTGAAGCTTTCTTT
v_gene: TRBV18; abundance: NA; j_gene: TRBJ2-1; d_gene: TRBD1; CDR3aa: CASSPPGQGTYNEQFF; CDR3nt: TGTGCCAGCTCACCTCCGGGACAGGGAACCTACAATGAGCAGTTCTTC
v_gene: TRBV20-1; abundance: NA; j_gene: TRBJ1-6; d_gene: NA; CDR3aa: CSARDVQGSSPLHF; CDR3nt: TGCAGTGCTAGAGATGTGCAGGGGAGTTCACCCCTCCACTTT
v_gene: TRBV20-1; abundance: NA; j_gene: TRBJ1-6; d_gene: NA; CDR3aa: CSARGFGSSYNSPLHF; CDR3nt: TGCAGTGCTAGGGGGTTTGGCAGCTCCTATAATTCACCCCTCCACTTT
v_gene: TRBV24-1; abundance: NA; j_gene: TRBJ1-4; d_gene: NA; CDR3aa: CAHRKGVNNEKLFF; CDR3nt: TGTGCCCACAGGAAGGGCGTAAATAATGAAAAACTGTTTTTT
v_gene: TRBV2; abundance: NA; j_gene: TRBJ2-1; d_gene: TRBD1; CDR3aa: CASRGQGYEQFF; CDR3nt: TGTGCCAGCAGAGGACAGGGCTACGAGCAGTTCTTC
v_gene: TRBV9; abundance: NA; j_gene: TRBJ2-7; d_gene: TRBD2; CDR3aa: CASSAERGGREQYF; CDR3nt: TGTGCCAGCAGCGCAGAACGGGGGGGGCGCGAGCAGTACTTC
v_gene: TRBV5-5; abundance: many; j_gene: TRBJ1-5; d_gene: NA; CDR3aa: CASSYEGVYSNQPQHF; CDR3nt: TGTGCCAGCAGCTACGAGGGAGTTTATAGCAATCAGCCCCAGCATTTT
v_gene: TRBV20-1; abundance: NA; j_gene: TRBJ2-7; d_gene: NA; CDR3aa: CSAADSSYEQYF; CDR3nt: TGCAGTGCTGCGGACAGCTCCTACGAGCAGTACTTC